These 6 T cell receptor beta chains came from one sample sequenced in a study of CD8 T cells in ankylosing spondylitis. From the 5' RACE reads, TCRdb called clonotypes with MiXCR, one entry per CDR3 protein. The table has roughly 30,000 distinct CDR3 sequences, less than 5.5% seen once. What was sequenced was blood, either unsorted or a sorted T cell fraction (not recorded which). The source of these receptors is a female donor with ankylosing spondylitis or in good health (not recorded which).

The chain carries TRBV9 and TRBJ2-3; D gene unclear. Trimming shortened V by 4 bases and J by 2 bases, and 14 bases separated the two germline ends. This CDR3 spans 15 amino acids. Germline V CDR1 and CDR2: SGDLS, YYNGEE. The CDR3 DNA reads TGTGCCAGCAGCCCGAGCAGGCCCATCACAGATACGCAGTATTTT. Its translation is CASSPSRPITDTQYF.

This rearrangement joins TRBV9 to TRBJ1-5, with TRBD1 identical over 7 bases. The CDR3 spans 15 residues. Losses at the gene ends were 4 bases for V and 5 bases for J; bases not matched to a gene: 9. The germline gives CDR1 SGDLS, CDR2 YYNGEE. This chain's CDR3 is CASSQSTGRDQPQHF. Here the CDR3 DNA reads TGTGCCAGCAGCCAATCGACAGGGAGGGATCAGCCCCAGCATTTT.

The sample holds many counts of this clonotype. This chain connects TRBV9 to TRBJ2-3, with a weak D call TRBD1 (6 bases). Per the germline V gene, CDR1 is SGDLS and CDR2 is YYNGEE. The CDR3 contains 15 residues. Trimming removed 2 bases at V and 0 bases at J, with 10 bases between. Here the CDR3 DNA reads TGTGCCAGCAGCGTCAGACAGGTTAGCACAGATACGCAGTATTTT. Amino acids: CASSVRQVSTDTQYF.

This clonotype was seen at least ten times. The chain couples TRBV9 to TRBJ1-6; tentative D call: TRBD1 (6 bases). The CDR3 runs to 13 residues. Per germline, CDR1 SGDLS and CDR2 YYNGEE. V was cut by 3 bases and J by 6 bases, with 7 bases left in between. CDR3 sequence reads: CASSARGNSPLHF. Here the CDR3 DNA reads TGTGCCAGCAGCGCCAGGGGTAATTCACCCCTCCACTTT.

This clonotype was seen repeatedly, ten times or more. CDR3 sequence reads: CASSVAGRGQDTQYF. The CDR3, as DNA: TGTGCCAGCAGCGTAGCGGGCAGGGGGCAGGATACGCAGTATTTT. V and J are TRBV9 and TRBJ2-3; 8 nucleotides match TRBD1. The CDR3 consists of 15 residues. J was trimmed by 6 bases and V by 0 bases; bases with no gene match: 6. CDR1 and CDR2 from the germline V gene are SGDLS and YYNGEE.

This clonotype was detected ten times or more. The rearrangement uses TRBV9 and TRBJ2-5; 8 bases are shared with TRBD1. The CDR3 consists of 17 residues. The ends lost 1 base at V and 5 bases at J; junction bases unmatched: 13. CDR1 is SGDLS, CDR2 YYNGEE, per germline. For the CDR3, the DNA is TGTGCCAGCAGCGTATCCGCGGGGCAGGGGGCGTTGGAGACCCAGTACTTC. Translated, it gives CASSVSAGQGALETQYF.